The 5 T cell receptor beta chains below were found in one sample sequenced in a study of cytomegalovirus exposure and HLA in healthy donors. 13 Jbeta primers and 60 Vbeta primers were used for the PCR. Only in-frame clones appear in the TCRdb table, and some are missing; sequencing was by immunoSEQ multiplex PCR. This table has approximately 130,000 clones, around 72% appearing once. The specimen was PBMCs. The receptors were gathered from a man aged 45-60 years in good health and CMV-seropositive.

V and J are TRBV5-4 and TRBJ2-5; no reliable D call. The DNA end lines up better with TRBJ2-7; the J call may be wrong. Germline assignment: CDR1 SGHNT and CDR2 YYREEE (reference sequence). CDR3 length: 11 residues. The CDR3 loop is CASSSPYEQYF. CDR3 sequence (DNA): TGTGCCAGCAGCTCTCCTTACGAGCAGTACTTC.

The chain has TRBV5-1 and TRBJ1-2; 9 bases map to TRBD1. V lost 4 bases, J lost 2 bases, and 3 bases stayed unmatched. The CDR3 sequence is 14 residues long. Per germline, CDR1 SGHRS and CDR2 YFSETQ. In nucleotides, the CDR3 is TGCGCCAGCAGCACGGGACAGGGAAACTATGGCTACACCTTC. Translation gives CASSTGQGNYGYTF.

This clone was observed a few times. The chain joins TRBV14 to TRBJ1-2, with D maybe TRBD1 (5 bases). CDR3 length: 15 residues. V lost 3 bases and J 0 bases, leaving 11 bases between the germline ends. Germline CDR1 and CDR2: SGHDN and FVKESK. CDR3 in amino acids: CASSQLTGANYGYTF. CDR3 bases: TGTGCCAGCAGCCAGCTCACAGGAGCTAACTATGGCTACACCTTC.

V usage is TRBV7-9 and J usage is TRBJ1-1, with 12 nucleotides matching TRBD1. The CDR3 totals 16 residues. Germline assignment: CDR1 SEHNR and CDR2 FQNEAQ (reference sequence). Trimming at V came to 6 bases and at J to 5 bases, leaving 10 bases not matched to a gene. CDR3 nucleotides: TGTGCCAGCAGTCCTCCGGGACAGGGGGCGGGGACTGAAGCTTTCTTT. This sequence encodes CASSPPGQGAGTEAFF.

This chain links TRBV5-6 with TRBJ1-1; D gene unclear. Germline V lookup: CDR1 SGHDT, CDR2 YYEEEE. This CDR3 has 13 amino acids. Trimming removed 0 bases from V and 6 bases from J, with 9 bases in between. The CDR3 loop is CASSLGDEAEAFF. The CDR3 coding sequence is TGTGCCAGCAGCTTGGGTGACGAGGCTGAAGCTTTCTTT.